This T cell receptor (beta chain) was recovered during a study of CXCR3-negative and CXCR3-positive naive CD8 T cells. At the level of the study: Collectively, the libraries yielded about 140 million TRB reads in total, at about 1.5 +/- 0.3 million per library. Study-level findings and limits: Against CXCR3-negative naive cells, CXCR3-positive naive cells showed more hydrophobic TRB CDR3s.

Sorting yielded triplicates of about 300,000 cells for each CD8+ T cell subset. By phenotype, naive CD8+ T cells were CD45RO-CCR7+CD27+CD95-. In germline, CDR1 is SGHNT, CDR2 YENEEA. The CDR3 has 16 amino acids. The libraries of TRB cDNA were prepared using 5' RACE with UMI labels. TCRdb reworked the 5' RACE reads into one entry per CDR3 protein, no DNA. The sample data list approximately 98,000 distinct CDR3 sequences. For this clonotype: Its antigen is not identified.

The sample was naive CXCR3+ CD8+ T cells from blood. The subset is: CD45RO-CCR7+CD27+CD95- naive CD8+ T cells expressing CXCR3 (TNR3+). The rearrangement uses TRBV11-3 and TRBJ2-4; checking the TCRdb D call of TRBD2 is not possible without DNA. This receptor was obtained from a human donor in good health. Some clones in this sample may be carry-over from other donors' samples. The CDR3 reads CASSLRSAGEINIQYF.